The 9 T cell receptor beta chains below were found in one sample sequenced in a study of blood T cell repertoires in COVID-19. Profiled with immunoSEQ multiplex PCR; TCRdb holds only in-frame clones, not every one. The table records approximately 240,000 clones, 79% of them present only once. The specimen sequenced was peripheral blood. The source of these receptors is a woman aged 40-49 years with active or convalescent COVID-19.

J is TRBJ2-7 and V is TRBV5-1, with TRBD2 matching 13 bases. Per germline, CDR1 SGHRS and CDR2 YFSETQ. The CDR3 totals 14 residues. V gave up 3 bases and J gave up 7 bases; unmatched junction bases: 4. CDR3 region: CASSWTSGGREQYF. The DNA for the CDR3 is TGCGCCAGCAGCTGGACTAGCGGGGGTCGAGAGCAGTACTTC.

The chain combines TRBV18 with TRBJ2-2; D ambiguous. The CDR3 totals 15 residues. Germline values: CDR1 KGHSH, CDR2 LQKENI. Deletions cut 1 base from V and 7 bases from J, with 13 bases between. CDR3 protein: CASSPLGSRGGELFF. The DNA for the CDR3 is TGTGCCAGCTCACCACTGGGCAGCCGTGGCGGGGAGCTGTTTTTT. The complete variable domain, with remaining parts taken from reference TRBV18 and TRBJ2-2, reads NAGVMQNPRHLVRRRGQEARLRCSPMKGHSHVYWYRQLPEEGLKFMVYLQKENIIDESGMPKERFSAEFPKEGPSILRIQQVVRGDSAAYFCASSPLGSRGGELFFGEGSRLTVL.

The rearrangement links TRBV19 to TRBJ1-4; tentative D call: TRBD1 (6 bases). Per germline, CDR1 LNHDA and CDR2 SQIVND (reference sequence). The CDR3 loop spans 17 amino acids. V lost 4 bases, J lost 0 bases, and 15 bases lay in between. CDR3 in amino acids: CASSRVQGLATNEKLFF. The CDR3 DNA reads TGTGCCAGTAGTAGGGTACAGGGATTAGCAACTAATGAAAAACTGTTTTTT. Full variable domain (missing parts from reference TRBV19 and TRBJ1-4): DGGITQSPKYLFRKEGQNVTLSCEQNLNHDAMYWYRQDPGQGLRLIYYSQIVNDFQKGDIAEGYSVSREKKESFPLTVTSAQKNPTAFYLCASSRVQGLATNEKLFFGSGTQLSVL.

The chain uses TRBV19 and TRBJ1-4; 8 bases align to TRBD1. V lost 5 bases and J lost 5; bases outside the gene matches: 10. The germline V gene has CDR1 LNHDA and CDR2 SQIVND (reference sequence). The CDR3 loop spans 16 amino acids. The CDR3 DNA reads TGTGCCAGTAGTCACCCCCGGACAGGGACGAATGAAAAACTGTTTTTT. Its protein product is CASSHPRTGTNEKLFF. Full variable domain (remainder filled in from reference TRBV19 and TRBJ1-4): DGGITQSPKYLFRKEGQNVTLSCEQNLNHDAMYWYRQDPGQGLRLIYYSQIVNDFQKGDIAEGYSVSREKKESFPLTVTSAQKNPTAFYLCASSHPRTGTNEKLFFGSGTQLSVL.

This clone came up a few times. This chain connects TRBV11-2 to TRBJ2-2; D call uncertain. Trimming took 7 bases from V and 0 from J, leaving 6 bases between them. CDR1 SGHAT and CDR2 FQNNGV come from the germline V gene. This CDR3 has 13 residues. The CDR3 region is CASTQTNTGELFF. The CDR3 bases are TGTGCCAGCACCCAAACGAACACCGGGGAGCTGTTTTTT.

J is TRBJ1-2 and V is TRBV29-1; 7 bases fit TRBD1. The germline V gene has CDR1 SQVTM and CDR2 ANQGSEA. V lost 5 bases and J lost 11; bases outside the gene matches: 17. The CDR3 contains 14 residues. CDR3 loop: CSVNVPGQLRRYTF. CDR3 coding DNA: TGCAGCGTTAACGTCCCGGGACAGTTAAGGAGGTACACCTTC.

This clone was recorded only once. This sequence joins TRBV6-5 and TRBJ2-3; D possibly corresponds to TRBD2 (6 bases). V was shortened by 7 bases and J by 4 bases, with 12 bases between the two germline ends. Germline lookup yields CDR1 MNHEY and CDR2 SVGAGI. The CDR3 is made up of 13 amino acids. CDR3 region: CASTELAADTQYF. The CDR3 DNA sequence: TGTGCCAGCACCGAACTAGCCGCAGATACGCAGTATTTT.

The V call is TRBV4-1, the J call TRBJ2-2; D might be TRBD2 (5 bases). The CDR3 is 15 residues long. Between the trimmed V and J ends, which lost 4 bases and 0 bases, there was a span of 9 bases. Germline CDR1 MGHRA, CDR2 YSYEKL. The CDR3 loop is CASSLAPTNTGELFF. In DNA form, the CDR3 reads TGCGCCAGCAGCCTAGCGCCTACGAACACCGGGGAGCTGTTTTTT.

V usage is TRBV28 and J usage is TRBJ2-7, with 8 bases that match TRBD1. The CDR3 is 13 amino acids. CDR1 and CDR2 from the germline V gene are MDHEN and SYDVKM. J was trimmed by 6 bases and V by 3 bases; bases with no gene match: 4. CDR3: CASSFSTGAEQYF. Written as DNA, the CDR3 is TGTGCCAGCAGTTTCTCGACAGGGGCCGAGCAGTACTTC.